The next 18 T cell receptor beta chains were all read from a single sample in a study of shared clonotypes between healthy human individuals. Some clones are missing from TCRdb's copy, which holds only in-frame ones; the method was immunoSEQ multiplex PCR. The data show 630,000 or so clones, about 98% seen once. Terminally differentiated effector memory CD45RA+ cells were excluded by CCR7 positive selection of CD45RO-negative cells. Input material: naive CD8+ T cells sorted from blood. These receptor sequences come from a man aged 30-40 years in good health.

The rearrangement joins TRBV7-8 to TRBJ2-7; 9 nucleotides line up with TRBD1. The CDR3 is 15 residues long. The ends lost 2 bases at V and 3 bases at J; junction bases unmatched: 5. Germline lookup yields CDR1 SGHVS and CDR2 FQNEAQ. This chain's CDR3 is CASSLWTGVGYEQYF. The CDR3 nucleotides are TGTGCCAGCAGCTTATGGACAGGGGTTGGCTACGAGCAGTACTTC.

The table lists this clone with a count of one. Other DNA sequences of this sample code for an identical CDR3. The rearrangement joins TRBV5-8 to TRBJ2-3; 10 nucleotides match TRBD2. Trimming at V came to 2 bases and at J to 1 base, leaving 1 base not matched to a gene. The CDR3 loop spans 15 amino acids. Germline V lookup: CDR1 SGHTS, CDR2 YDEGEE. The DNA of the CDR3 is TGTGCCAGCAGCTTCGGACTAGCGGGCACAGATACGCAGTATTTT. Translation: CASSFGLAGTDTQYF.

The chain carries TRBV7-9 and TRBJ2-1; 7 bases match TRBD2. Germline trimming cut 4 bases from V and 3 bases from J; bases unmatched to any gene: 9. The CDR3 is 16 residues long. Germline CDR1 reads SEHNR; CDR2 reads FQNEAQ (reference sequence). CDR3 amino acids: CASSSLGGGNYNEQFF. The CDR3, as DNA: TGTGCCAGCAGCTCCCTCGGGGGAGGGAACTACAATGAGCAGTTCTTC.

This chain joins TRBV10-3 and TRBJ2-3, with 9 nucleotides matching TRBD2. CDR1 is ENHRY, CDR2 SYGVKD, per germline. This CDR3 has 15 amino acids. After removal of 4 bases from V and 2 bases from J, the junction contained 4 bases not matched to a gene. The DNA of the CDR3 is TGTGCCATCAGTGTTAGCGGGAGCGCCACAGATACGCAGTATTTT. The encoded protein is CAISVSGSATDTQYF.

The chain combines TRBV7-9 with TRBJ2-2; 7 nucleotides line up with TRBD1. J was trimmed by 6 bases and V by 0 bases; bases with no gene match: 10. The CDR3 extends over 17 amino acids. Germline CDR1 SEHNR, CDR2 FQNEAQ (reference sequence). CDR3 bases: TGTGCCAGCAGCTTAGCCCCAGGGGGTAAAGCGGCCGGGGAGCTGTTTTTT. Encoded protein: CASSLAPGGKAAGELFF. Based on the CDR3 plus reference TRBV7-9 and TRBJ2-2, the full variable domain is DTGVSQNPRHKITKRGQNVTFRCDPISEHNRLYWYRQTLGQGPEFLTYFQNEAQLEKSRLLSDRFSAERPKGSFSTLEIQRTEQGDSAMYLCASSLAPGGKAAGELFFGEGSRLTVL.

Here the CDR3 DNA reads TGTGCCAGCAGTTCTGGGATTGGGAATCAGCCCCAGCATTTT. Its translation is CASSSGIGNQPQHF. The chain employs TRBV27 and TRBJ1-5; D gene unclear. The CDR3 totals 14 residues. Trimming left V 4 bases short and J 4 bases short, with 11 bases between. The germline V gene has CDR1 MNHEY and CDR2 SMNVEV (reference sequence).

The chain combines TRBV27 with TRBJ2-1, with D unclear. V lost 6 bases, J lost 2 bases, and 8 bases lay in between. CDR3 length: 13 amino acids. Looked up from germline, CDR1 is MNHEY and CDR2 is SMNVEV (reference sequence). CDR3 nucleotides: TGTGCCAGCAGGAACCGGGCCTACAATGAGCAGTTCTTC. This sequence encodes CASRNRAYNEQFF.

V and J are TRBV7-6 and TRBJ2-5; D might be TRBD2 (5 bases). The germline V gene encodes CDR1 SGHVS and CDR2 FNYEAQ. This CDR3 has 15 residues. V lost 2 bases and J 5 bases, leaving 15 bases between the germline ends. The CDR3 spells CASSLSTGSGETQYF. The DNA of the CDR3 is TGTGCCAGCAGCTTAAGTACGGGATCGGGTGAGACCCAGTACTTC.

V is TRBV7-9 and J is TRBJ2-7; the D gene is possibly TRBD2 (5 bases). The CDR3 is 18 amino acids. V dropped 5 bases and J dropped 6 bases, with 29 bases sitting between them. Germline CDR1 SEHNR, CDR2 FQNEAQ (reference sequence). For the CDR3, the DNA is TGTGCCAGCAGCCACGTCTCCCCTACGTCAGGACTCTACGGCGAGCAGTACTTC. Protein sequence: CASSHVSPTSGLYGEQYF.

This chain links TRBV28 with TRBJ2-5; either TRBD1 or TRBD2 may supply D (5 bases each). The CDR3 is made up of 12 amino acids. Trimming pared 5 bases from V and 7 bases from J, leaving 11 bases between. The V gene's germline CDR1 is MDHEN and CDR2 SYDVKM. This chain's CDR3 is CASSGQGVTQYF. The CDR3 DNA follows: TGTGCCAGCAGTGGTCAGGGAGTGACCCAGTACTTC.

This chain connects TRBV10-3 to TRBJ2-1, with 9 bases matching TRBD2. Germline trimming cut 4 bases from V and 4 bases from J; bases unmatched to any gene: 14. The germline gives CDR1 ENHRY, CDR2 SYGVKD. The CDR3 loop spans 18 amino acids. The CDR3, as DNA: TGTGCCATCAGTGGCCCGCGGATAGCGGGAGTCTTATACAATGAGCAGTTCTTC. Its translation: CAISGPRIAGVLYNEQFF.

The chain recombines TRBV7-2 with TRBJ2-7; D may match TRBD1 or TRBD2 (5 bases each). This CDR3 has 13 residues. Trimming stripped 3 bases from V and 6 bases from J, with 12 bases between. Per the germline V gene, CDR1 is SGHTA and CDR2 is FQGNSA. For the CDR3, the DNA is TGTGCCAGCAGCTTTGGGACCGACCTCGAGCAGTACTTC. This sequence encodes CASSFGTDLEQYF.

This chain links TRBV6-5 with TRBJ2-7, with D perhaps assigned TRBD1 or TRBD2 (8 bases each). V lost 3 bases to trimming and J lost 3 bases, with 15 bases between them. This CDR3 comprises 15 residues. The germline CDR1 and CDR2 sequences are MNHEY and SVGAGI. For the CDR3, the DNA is TGTGCCAGCAGTTATAGCGGGACAGGCTTCTACGAGCAGTACTTC. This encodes CASSYSGTGFYEQYF.

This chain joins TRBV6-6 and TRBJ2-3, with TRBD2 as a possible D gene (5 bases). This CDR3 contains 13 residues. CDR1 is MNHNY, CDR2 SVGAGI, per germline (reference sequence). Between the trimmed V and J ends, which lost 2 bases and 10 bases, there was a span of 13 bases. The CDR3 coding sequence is TGTGCCAGCAGTTACCCGTCGGGGTTAGCGCAGTATTTT. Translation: CASSYPSGLAQYF.

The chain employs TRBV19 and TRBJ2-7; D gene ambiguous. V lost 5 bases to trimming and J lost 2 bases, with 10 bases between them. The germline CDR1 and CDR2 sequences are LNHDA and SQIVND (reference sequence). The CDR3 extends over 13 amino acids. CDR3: CASSLSATYEQYF. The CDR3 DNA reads TGTGCCAGTAGTTTATCCGCAACCTACGAGCAGTACTTC.

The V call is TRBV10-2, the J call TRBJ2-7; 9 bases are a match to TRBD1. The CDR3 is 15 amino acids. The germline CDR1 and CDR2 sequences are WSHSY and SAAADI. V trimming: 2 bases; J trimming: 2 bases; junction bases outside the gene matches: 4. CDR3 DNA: TGCGCCAGCAGTGAGGGACAGGGGTTGGCCTACGAGCAGTACTTC. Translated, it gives CASSEGQGLAYEQYF.

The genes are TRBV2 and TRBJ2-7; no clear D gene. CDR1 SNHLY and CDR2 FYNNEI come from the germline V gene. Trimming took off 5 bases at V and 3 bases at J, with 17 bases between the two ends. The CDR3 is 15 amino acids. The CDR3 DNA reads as TGTGCCAGCAGTCCAAACAGACTGGCCCTCTACGAGCAGTACTTC. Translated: CASSPNRLALYEQYF.

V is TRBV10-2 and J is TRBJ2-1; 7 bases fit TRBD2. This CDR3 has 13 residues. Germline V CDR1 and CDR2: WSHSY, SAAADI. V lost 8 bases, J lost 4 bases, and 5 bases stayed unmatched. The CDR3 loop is CASVGREYNEQFF. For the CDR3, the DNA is TGCGCCAGCGTAGGGCGGGAGTACAATGAGCAGTTCTTC.